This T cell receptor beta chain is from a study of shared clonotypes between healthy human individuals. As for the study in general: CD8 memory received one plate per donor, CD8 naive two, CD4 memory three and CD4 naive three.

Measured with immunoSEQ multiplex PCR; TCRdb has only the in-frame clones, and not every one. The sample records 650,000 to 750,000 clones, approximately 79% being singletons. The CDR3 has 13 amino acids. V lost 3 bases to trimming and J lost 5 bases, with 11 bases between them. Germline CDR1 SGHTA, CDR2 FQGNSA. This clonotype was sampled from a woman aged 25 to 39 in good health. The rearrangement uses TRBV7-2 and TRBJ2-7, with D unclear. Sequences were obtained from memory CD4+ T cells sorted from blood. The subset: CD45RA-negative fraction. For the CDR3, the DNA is TGTGCCAGCAGCTTCGAAAGGGCCGACGAGCAGTACTTC. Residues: CASSFERADEQYF.